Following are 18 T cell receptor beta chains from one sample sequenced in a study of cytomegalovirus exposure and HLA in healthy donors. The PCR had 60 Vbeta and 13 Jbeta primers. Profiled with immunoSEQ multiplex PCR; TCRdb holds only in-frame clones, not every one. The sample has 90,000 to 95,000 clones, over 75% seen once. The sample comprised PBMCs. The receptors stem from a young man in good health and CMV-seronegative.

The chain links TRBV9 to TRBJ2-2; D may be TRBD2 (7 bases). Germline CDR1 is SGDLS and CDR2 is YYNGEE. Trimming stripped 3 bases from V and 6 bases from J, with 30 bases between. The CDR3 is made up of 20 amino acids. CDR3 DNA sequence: TGTGCCAGCAGCGGCTGGAGGACTCTTAAAGGGGGGGGTAGCGCCGGGGAGCTGTTTTTT. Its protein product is CASSGWRTLKGGGSAGELFF. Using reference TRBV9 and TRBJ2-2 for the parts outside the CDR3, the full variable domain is DSGVTQTPKHLITATGQRVTLRCSPRSGDLSVYWYQQSLDQGLQFLIQYYNGEERAKGNILERFSAQQFPDLHSELNLSSLELGDSALYFCASSGWRTLKGGGSAGELFFGEGSRLTVL.

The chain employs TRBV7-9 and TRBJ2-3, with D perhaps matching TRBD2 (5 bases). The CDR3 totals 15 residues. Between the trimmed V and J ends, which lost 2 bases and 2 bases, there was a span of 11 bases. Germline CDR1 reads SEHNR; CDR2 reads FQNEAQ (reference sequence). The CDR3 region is CASSLLTTDTDTQYF. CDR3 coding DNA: TGTGCCAGCAGCTTACTGACTACTGACACAGATACGCAGTATTTT.

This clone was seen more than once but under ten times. In DNA, the CDR3 is TGTGCCAGCAGCCCACCGCCGGGACAGGGGGCAGATACGCAGTATTTT. This encodes CASSPPPGQGADTQYF. The rearrangement uses TRBV4-2 and TRBJ2-3; 11 bases are a match to TRBD1. From germline, CDR1 is LGHNA and CDR2 YNFKEQ. The CDR3 runs 16 residues. After removal of 4 bases from V and 4 bases from J, the junction contained 7 bases not matched to a gene.

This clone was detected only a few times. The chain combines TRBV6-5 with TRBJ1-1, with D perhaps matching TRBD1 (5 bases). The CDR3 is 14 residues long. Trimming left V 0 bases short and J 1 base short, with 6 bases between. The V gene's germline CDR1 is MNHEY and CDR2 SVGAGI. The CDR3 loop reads CASSYSTANTEAFF. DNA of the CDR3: TGTGCCAGCAGTTACTCGACAGCGAACACTGAAGCTTTCTTT.

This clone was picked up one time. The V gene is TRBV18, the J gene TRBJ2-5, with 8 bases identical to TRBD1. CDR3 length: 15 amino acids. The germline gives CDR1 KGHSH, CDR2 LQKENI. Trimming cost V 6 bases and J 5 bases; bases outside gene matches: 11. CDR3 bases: TGTGCCAGCTCGCTGAAAGGGACAGGTCGGGAGACCCAGTACTTC. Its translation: CASSLKGTGRETQYF.

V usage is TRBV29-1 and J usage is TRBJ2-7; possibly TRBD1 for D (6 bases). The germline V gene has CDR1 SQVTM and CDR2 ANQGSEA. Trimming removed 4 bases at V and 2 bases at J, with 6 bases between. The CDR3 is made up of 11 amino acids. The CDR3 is CSVGDTYEQYF. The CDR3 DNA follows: TGCAGCGTTGGGGACACCTACGAGCAGTACTTC.

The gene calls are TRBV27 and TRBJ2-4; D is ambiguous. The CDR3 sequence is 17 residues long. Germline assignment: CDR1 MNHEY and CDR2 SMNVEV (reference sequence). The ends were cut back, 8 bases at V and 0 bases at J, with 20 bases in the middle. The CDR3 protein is CASGNPTDRLAKNIQYF. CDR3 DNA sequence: TGTGCCAGCGGAAACCCGACTGATAGATTAGCCAAAAACATTCAGTACTTC.

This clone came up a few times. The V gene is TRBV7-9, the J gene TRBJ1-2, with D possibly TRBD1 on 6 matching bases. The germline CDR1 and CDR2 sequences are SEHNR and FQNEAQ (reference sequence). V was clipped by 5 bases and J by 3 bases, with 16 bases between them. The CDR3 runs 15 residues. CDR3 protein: CASSPADSLYYGYTF. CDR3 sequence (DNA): TGTGCCAGCAGCCCCGCGGACAGCCTGTACTATGGCTACACCTTC.

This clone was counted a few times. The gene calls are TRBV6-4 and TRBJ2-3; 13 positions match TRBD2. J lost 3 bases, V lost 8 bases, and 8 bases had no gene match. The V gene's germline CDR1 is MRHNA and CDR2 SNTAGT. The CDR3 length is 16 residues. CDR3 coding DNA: TGTGCCAGCTCCGGGACTAGCGGGGATGGGACAGATACGCAGTATTTT. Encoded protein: CASSGTSGDGTDTQYF.

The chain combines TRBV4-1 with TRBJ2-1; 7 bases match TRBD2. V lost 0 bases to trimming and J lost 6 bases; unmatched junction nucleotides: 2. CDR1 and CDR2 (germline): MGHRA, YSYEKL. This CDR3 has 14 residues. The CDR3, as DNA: TGCGCCAGCAGCCAAGAGGGCGGGGGCAATGAGCAGTTCTTC. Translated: CASSQEGGGNEQFF.

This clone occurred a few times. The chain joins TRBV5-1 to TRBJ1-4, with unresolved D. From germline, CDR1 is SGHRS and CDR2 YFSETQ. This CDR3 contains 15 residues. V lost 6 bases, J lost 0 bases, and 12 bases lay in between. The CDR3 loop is CASTLDRTTNEKLFF. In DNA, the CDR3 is TGCGCCAGCACACTAGACCGGACAACTAATGAAAAACTGTTTTTT.

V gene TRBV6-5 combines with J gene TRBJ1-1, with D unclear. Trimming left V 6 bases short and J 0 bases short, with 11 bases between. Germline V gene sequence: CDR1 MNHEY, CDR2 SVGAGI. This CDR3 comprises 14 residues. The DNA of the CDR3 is TGTGCCAGCAGATCGCCTGGCCTGAACACTGAAGCTTTCTTT. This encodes CASRSPGLNTEAFF.

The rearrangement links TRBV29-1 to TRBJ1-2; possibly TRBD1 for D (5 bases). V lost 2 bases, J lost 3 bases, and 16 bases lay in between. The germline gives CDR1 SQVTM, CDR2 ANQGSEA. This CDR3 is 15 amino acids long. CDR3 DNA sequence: TGCAGCGTTGAACCAGGCGGGACCTTGGACTATGGCTACACCTTC. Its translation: CSVEPGGTLDYGYTF.

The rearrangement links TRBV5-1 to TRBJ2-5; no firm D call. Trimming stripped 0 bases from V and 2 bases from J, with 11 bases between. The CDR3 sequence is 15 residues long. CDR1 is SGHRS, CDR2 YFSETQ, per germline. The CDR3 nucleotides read TGCGCCAGCAGCTTGGGGTCTGCGGATCAAGAGACCCAGTACTTC. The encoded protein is CASSLGSADQETQYF.

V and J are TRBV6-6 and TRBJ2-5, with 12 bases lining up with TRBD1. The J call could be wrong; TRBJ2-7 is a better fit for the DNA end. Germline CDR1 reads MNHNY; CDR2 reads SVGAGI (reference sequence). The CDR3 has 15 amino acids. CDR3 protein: CASSFRDRGPYEQYF. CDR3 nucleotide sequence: TGTGCCAGCAGTTTCCGGGACAGGGGGCCCTACGAGCAGTACTTC.

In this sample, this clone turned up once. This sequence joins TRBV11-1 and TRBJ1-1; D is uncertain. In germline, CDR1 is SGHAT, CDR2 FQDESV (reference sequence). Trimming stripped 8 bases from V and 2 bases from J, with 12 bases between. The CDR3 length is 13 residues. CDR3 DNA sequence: TGTGCCAGCGGGCATCTCCTTAACACTGAAGCTTTCTTT. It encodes CASGHLLNTEAFF.

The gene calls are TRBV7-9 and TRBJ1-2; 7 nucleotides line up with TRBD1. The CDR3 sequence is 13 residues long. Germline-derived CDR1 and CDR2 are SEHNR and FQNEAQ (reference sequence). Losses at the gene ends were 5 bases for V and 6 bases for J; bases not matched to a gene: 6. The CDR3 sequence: CASSDAGGNGYTF. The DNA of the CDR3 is TGTGCCAGCAGCGATGCAGGGGGTAATGGCTACACCTTC.

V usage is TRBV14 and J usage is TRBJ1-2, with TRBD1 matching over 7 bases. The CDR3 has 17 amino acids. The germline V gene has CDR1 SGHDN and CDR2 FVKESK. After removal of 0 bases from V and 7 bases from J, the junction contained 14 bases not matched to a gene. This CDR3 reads CASSQEGWSDRVSGYTF. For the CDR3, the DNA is TGTGCCAGCAGCCAAGAAGGTTGGAGTGACAGGGTCAGTGGCTACACCTTC.